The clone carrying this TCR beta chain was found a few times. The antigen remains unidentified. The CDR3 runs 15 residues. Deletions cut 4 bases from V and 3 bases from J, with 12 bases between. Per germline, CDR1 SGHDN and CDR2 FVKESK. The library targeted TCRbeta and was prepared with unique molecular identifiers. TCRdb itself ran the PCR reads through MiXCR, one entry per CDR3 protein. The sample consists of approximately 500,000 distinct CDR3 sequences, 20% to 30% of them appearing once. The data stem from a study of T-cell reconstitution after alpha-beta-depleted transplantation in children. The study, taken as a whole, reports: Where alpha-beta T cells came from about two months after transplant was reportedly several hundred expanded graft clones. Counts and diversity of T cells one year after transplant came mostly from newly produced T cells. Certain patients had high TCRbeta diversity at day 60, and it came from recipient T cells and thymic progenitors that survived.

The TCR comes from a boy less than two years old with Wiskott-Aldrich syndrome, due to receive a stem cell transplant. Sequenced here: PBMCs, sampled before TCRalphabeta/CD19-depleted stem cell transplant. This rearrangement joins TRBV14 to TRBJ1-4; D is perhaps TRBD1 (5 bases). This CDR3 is CASSPSRGPNEKLFF. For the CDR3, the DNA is TGTGCCAGCAGCCCCAGCCGGGGACCTAATGAAAAACTGTTTTTT.